Following are 16 T cell receptor beta chains from one sample sequenced in a study of cytomegalovirus exposure and HLA in healthy donors. This PCR relied on a set of 60 Vbeta primers and 13 Jbeta primers. Repertoires were generated with immunoSEQ multiplex PCR, while TCRdb's copy carries only in-frame clones and drops some. Of fewer than 200,000 clones listed, around 88% are singletons. Sequenced: PBMCs. The receptors derive from a woman in her twenties or thirties in good health and CMV-seronegative.

This chain links TRBV7-6 with TRBJ1-2, with 7 bases lining up with TRBD1. With V trimmed by 0 bases and J by 8 bases, 6 bases remained unmatched. The germline V gene has CDR1 SGHVS and CDR2 FNYEAQ. This CDR3 has 14 amino acids. The DNA of the CDR3 is TGTGCCAGCAGCTTAGCTATGACAGGGATGGGCTACACCTTC. It specifies CASSLAMTGMGYTF.

This chain uses TRBV30 with TRBJ1-4, with TRBD1 matching 10 bases. V dropped 1 base and J dropped 8; count of bases not matched to a gene: 13. Germline assignment: CDR1 GTSNPN and CDR2 SVGIG (reference sequence). The CDR3 has 17 residues. CDR3 nucleotides: TGTGCCTGGAGTGCCAAAATCGGACAGGGGGTGAGGGAAAAACTGTTTTTT. Residues: CAWSAKIGQGVREKLFF.

V gene TRBV7-2 combines with J gene TRBJ1-2; D perhaps matches TRBD1 (6 bases). CDR1 is SGHTA, CDR2 FQGNSA, per germline. The V gene lost 6 bases and the J gene lost 4 bases, with 15 bases spanning the gap. The CDR3 consists of 14 residues. CDR3 protein: CASSWEEDSYGYTF. CDR3 DNA sequence: TGTGCCAGCAGTTGGGAAGAGGACAGCTATGGCTACACCTTC.

CDR3 bases: TGTGCCAGCAGCTTGGAGGGGCGGGGGGGCACTGAAGCTTTCTTT. Translating gives CASSLEGRGGTEAFF. The chain recombines TRBV5-4 with TRBJ1-1; tentatively, D is TRBD1 (5 bases). Per the germline V gene, CDR1 is SGHNT and CDR2 is YYREEE (reference sequence). The germline V and J ends were trimmed by 0 bases and 4 bases, with 13 bases remaining between them. The CDR3 consists of 15 residues.

This clone was observed once. The CDR3 nucleotides read TGTGCCAGCAGCCCTATGACAGGGGCTTGGGGCTACACCTTC. Protein: CASSPMTGAWGYTF. The V call is TRBV7-2, the J call TRBJ1-2; 8 bases are shared with TRBD1. Germline V gives CDR1 SGHTA, CDR2 FQGNSA. CDR3 length: 14 amino acids. The J segment lost 8 bases and the V segment lost 5 bases, leaving 10 bases of the junction unmatched.

The chain links TRBV7-2 to TRBJ1-2; 7 nucleotides agree with TRBD1. The germline V gene encodes CDR1 SGHTA and CDR2 FQGNSA. There are 14 residues in the CDR3. The V gene end was trimmed by 5 bases and the J gene end by 2 bases; junction bases not matched to a gene: 5. CDR3 sequence: CASSHTTGNYGYTF. The CDR3 DNA is TGTGCCAGCAGCCATACGACAGGGAACTATGGCTACACCTTC.

The V and J genes are TRBV6-1 and TRBJ1-5; D unresolved. Trimming cost V 4 bases and J 4 bases, with 11 bases left between them. This CDR3 comprises 14 residues. Germline CDR1 is MNHNS and CDR2 is SASEGT. The CDR3 nucleotides are TGTGCCAGCAGTGCTGGGAGTCGAAATCAGCCCCAGCATTTT. Amino acids: CASSAGSRNQPQHF.

This rearrangement joins TRBV28 to TRBJ1-5; D is possibly TRBD1 (5 bases). V dropped 5 bases and J dropped 4 bases, with 6 bases sitting between them. The V gene's germline CDR1 is MDHEN and CDR2 SYDVKM. The CDR3 totals 12 residues. CDR3 amino acids: CASSPGNQPQHF. For the CDR3, the DNA is TGTGCCAGCAGTCCAGGGAATCAGCCCCAGCATTTT.

In this sample, this clone turned up once. The chain uses TRBV7-2 and TRBJ2-7; tentatively, D is TRBD1 (6 bases). The CDR3 has 14 residues. The V end lost 2 bases, the J end lost 0 bases, and 8 bases lay between the germline ends. Germline loops: CDR1 SGHTA, CDR2 FQGNSA. CDR3 residues: CASSLRQASYEQYF. The CDR3 DNA reads as TGTGCCAGCAGCTTACGACAGGCCTCCTACGAGCAGTACTTC.

The rearrangement links TRBV28 to TRBJ2-7; D ambiguous. Trimming removed 5 bases from V and 2 bases from J, with 16 bases in between. Germline CDR1 is MDHEN and CDR2 is SYDVKM. The CDR3 is 15 residues long. The CDR3 loop is CASSRPLGFTYEQYF. In nucleotides, the CDR3 is TGTGCCAGCAGTCGACCTTTGGGCTTCACCTACGAGCAGTACTTC.

The table lists this clone with a count of one. The J gene is TRBJ2-7, the V gene TRBV7-2; D is undetermined. Germline assignment: CDR1 SGHTA and CDR2 FQGNSA. The V and J ends lost 5 bases and 3 bases respectively, with 17 bases between them. The CDR3 loop spans 15 amino acids. CDR3 protein: CASSLRDTQFYEQYF. As DNA, the CDR3 is TGTGCCAGCAGCCTCAGAGACACCCAGTTCTACGAGCAGTACTTC. The entire variable domain, with the rest obtained from reference TRBV7-2 and TRBJ2-7, is as follows: GAGVSQSPSNKVTEKGKDVELRCDPISGHTALYWYRQSLGQGLEFLIYFQGNSAPDKSGLPSDRFSAERTGGSVSTLTIQRTQQEDSAVYLCASSLRDTQFYEQYFGPGTRLTVT.

V gene TRBV27 combines with J gene TRBJ2-1; no clear D. Per the germline V gene, CDR1 is MNHEY and CDR2 is SMNVEV (reference sequence). CDR3 size: 12 residues. V gave up 5 bases and J gave up 6 bases, with 8 bases separating them. CDR3 loop: CASSPRLNEQFF. CDR3 nucleotides: TGTGCCAGCAGTCCACGACTCAATGAGCAGTTCTTC.

The chain joins TRBV19 to TRBJ2-6, with 9 bases identical to TRBD1. This CDR3 has 19 amino acids. The J segment lost 1 base and the V segment lost 5 bases, leaving 12 bases of the junction unmatched. CDR1 is LNHDA and CDR2 is SQIVND in the germline V gene (reference sequence). The CDR3 spells CASSANRGPPGSGANVLTF. In DNA form, the CDR3 reads TGTGCCAGTAGTGCCAACAGGGGGCCACCCGGGTCTGGGGCCAACGTCCTGACTTTC.

This chain joins TRBV6-1 and TRBJ2-6; a possible D gene is TRBD1 (5 bases). This CDR3 is 18 amino acids long. CDR1 and CDR2 from the germline V gene are MNHNS and SASEGT. V was cut by 1 base and J by 4 bases, with 17 bases left in between. CDR3 protein: CASSEVGVSLGGANVLTF. CDR3 bases: TGTGCCAGCAGTGAAGTAGGGGTCTCGCTGGGGGGGGCCAACGTCCTGACTTTC.

V is TRBV27 and J is TRBJ2-7; the D gene is possibly TRBD2 (5 bases). Trimming took off 2 bases at V and 6 bases at J, with 14 bases between the two ends. Per the germline V gene, CDR1 is MNHEY and CDR2 is SMNVEV (reference sequence). The CDR3 loop spans 14 amino acids. This CDR3 reads CASSLSGWVLEQYF. In DNA form, the CDR3 reads TGTGCCAGCAGTTTAAGCGGTTGGGTCCTCGAGCAGTACTTC.

The chain carries TRBV5-6 and TRBJ2-5, with D perhaps matching TRBD1 (6 bases). The J call may be wrong; the DNA end is better matched by TRBJ2-7. Germline V gives CDR1 SGHDT, CDR2 YYEEEE. The CDR3 contains 17 residues. Here the CDR3 reads CASSFPKYSGHPYEQYF. DNA for the CDR3: TGTGCCAGCAGTTTCCCCAAATACTCGGGACACCCCTACGAGCAGTACTTC.